The 28 T cell receptor beta chains given below trace back to one sample, sequenced in a study of blood T cell repertoires in COVID-19. Produced via immunoSEQ multiplex PCR; TCRdb's table is partial and in-frame only. The sample lists fewer than 400,000 clones, 89% seen once, with about 1.7% in the top ten. Sequenced: PBMCs or T cells enriched from blood (not recorded which). The receptors were sampled from a woman aged 25 to 45 who had recovered from COVID-19.

The chain has TRBV28 and TRBJ2-7, with D possibly being TRBD1 (6 bases). Per the germline V gene, CDR1 is MDHEN and CDR2 is SYDVKM. The V gene lost 8 bases and the J gene lost 6 bases, with 8 bases spanning the gap. The CDR3 is 10 residues long. The CDR3 sequence is CASWGREQYF. The CDR3 bases are TGTGCCAGCTGGGGGCGCGAGCAGTACTTC.

This chain's CDR3 is CASSEGGATFFEQYF. The CDR3 DNA reads TGTGCCAGCAGTGAGGGGGGGGCCACTTTTTTTGAGCAGTACTTC. The chain recombines TRBV6-1 with TRBJ2-7; a possible D gene is TRBD2 (7 bases). Germline assignment: CDR1 MNHNS and CDR2 SASEGT. Between the trimmed V and J ends, which lost 3 bases and 7 bases, there was a span of 19 bases. This CDR3 contains 15 residues.

CDR3: CASSVVGGREAFF. CDR3 nucleotides: TGTGCCAGCAGCGTAGTAGGGGGACGTGAAGCTTTCTTT. V and J are TRBV9 and TRBJ1-1, with D maybe TRBD1 (6 bases). With 0 bases removed from V and 7 bases from J, the gap between germline ends came to 10 bases. This CDR3 is 13 amino acids long. CDR1 is SGDLS and CDR2 is YYNGEE in the germline V gene.

The chain employs TRBV7-2 and TRBJ2-2; 9 bases are a match to TRBD1. The junction had 10 bases not matched to a gene; V was cut back by 2 bases and J by 6 bases. The CDR3 consists of 17 residues. The germline gives CDR1 SGHTA, CDR2 FQGNSA. CDR3 amino acids: CASSLRSVGTGPGELFF. CDR3 DNA: TGTGCCAGCAGCTTACGCTCTGTCGGGACAGGGCCCGGGGAGCTGTTTTTT. Full variable domain (outside the CDR3, taken from reference TRBV7-2 and TRBJ2-2): GAGVSQSPSNKVTEKGKDVELRCDPISGHTALYWYRQSLGQGLEFLIYFQGNSAPDKSGLPSDRFSAERTGGSVSTLTIQRTQQEDSAVYLCASSLRSVGTGPGELFFGEGSRLTVL.

The chain links TRBV30 to TRBJ2-2; weak D call: TRBD2 (7 bases). Per germline, CDR1 GTSNPN and CDR2 SVGIG (reference sequence). The CDR3 loop spans 17 amino acids. V lost 2 bases to trimming and J lost 2 bases, with 18 bases between them. CDR3 amino acids: CAWSRGGGVLNTGELFF. As DNA, the CDR3 is TGTGCCTGGAGTCGCGGAGGGGGGGTACTCAACACCGGGGAGCTGTTTTTT.

The table lists this clone with a count of one. This chain joins TRBV5-1 and TRBJ2-3, with 8 positions matching TRBD1. CDR3 length equals 16 residues. Losses at the gene ends were 4 bases for V and 0 bases for J; bases not matched to a gene: 7. Germline CDR1 SGHRS, CDR2 YFSETQ. The CDR3 DNA is TGCGCCAGCAGCCCCGGGACAGGTCCTAGCACAGATACGCAGTATTTT. This encodes CASSPGTGPSTDTQYF.

V gene TRBV27 combines with J gene TRBJ2-2; 7 positions match TRBD2. CDR3 length: 16 residues. V gave up 3 bases and J gave up 2 bases; unmatched junction bases: 6. CDR1 and CDR2 (germline): MNHEY, SMNVEV (reference sequence). CDR3 residues: CASSFLLAENTGELFF. As DNA, the CDR3 is TGTGCCAGCAGTTTTCTGCTAGCGGAAAACACCGGGGAGCTGTTTTTT.

This clone was seen more than once but under ten times. This rearrangement joins TRBV19 to TRBJ2-2; 9 bases fit TRBD1. The V segment lost 6 bases and the J segment 1 base; nucleotides outside the gene matches: 3. Germline V gene sequence: CDR1 LNHDA, CDR2 SQIVND (reference sequence). The CDR3 has 15 amino acids. CDR3 coding DNA: TGTGCCAGTAGCCGACAGGGGGGGAACACCGGGGAGCTGTTTTTT. It translates to CASSRQGGNTGELFF.

For the CDR3, the DNA is TGTGCCAGCTCACCAGGAGGGGCGTATGGCTACACCTTC. Protein: CASSPGGAYGYTF. The chain joins TRBV18 to TRBJ1-2, with D possibly TRBD1 on 5 matching bases. The germline V gene has CDR1 KGHSH and CDR2 LQKENI. V was pared by 2 bases and J by 5 bases, with 9 bases between. The CDR3 is 13 residues long.

This clone was seen once. This chain links TRBV9 with TRBJ1-1; the D gene is possibly TRBD1 (6 bases). This CDR3 spans 16 amino acids. The germline V and J ends were trimmed by 3 bases and 1 base, with 16 bases remaining between them. CDR1 SGDLS and CDR2 YYNGEE come from the germline V gene. The CDR3 region has the DNA TGTGCCAGCAGCGCTCACCAAGGACAGCCGAACACTGAAGCTTTCTTT. Protein product: CASSAHQGQPNTEAFF.

V usage is TRBV11-2 and J usage is TRBJ1-1, with TRBD1 identical over 8 bases. Trimming took 3 bases from V and 2 from J; bases not matched to a gene: 5. Germline V CDR1 and CDR2: SGHAT, FQNNGV. This CDR3 is built from 15 residues. The CDR3 region has the DNA TGTGCCAGCAGCTTTGGGGACAGGCCTAACACTGAAGCTTTCTTT. Translated: CASSFGDRPNTEAFF.

The rearrangement joins TRBV19 to TRBJ1-2; a weak D match, TRBD1 (5 bases). The CDR3 has 13 residues. Germline V CDR1 and CDR2: LNHDA, SQIVND (reference sequence). Trimming stripped 7 bases from V and 8 bases from J, with 17 bases between. This CDR3 is CASTRREEGGYTF. The CDR3 nucleotides read TGTGCCAGTACCCGCAGGGAGGAGGGGGGCTACACCTTC.

This clone showed up just a few times. The rearrangement uses TRBV29-1 and TRBJ1-2; no clear D. Looked up from germline, CDR1 is SQVTM and CDR2 is ANQGSEA. The V and J ends lost 2 bases and 5 bases respectively, with 12 bases between them. The CDR3 consists of 13 residues. DNA for the CDR3: TGCAGCGTTGAACGGGGTACGGGATATGGCTACACCTTC. It is translated as CSVERGTGYGYTF.

This clone occurred once. This chain uses TRBV7-9 with TRBJ1-3; a weak D match, TRBD1 (5 bases). The V end was cut by 4 bases, the J end by 4 bases, with 14 bases between. Germline-derived CDR1 and CDR2 are SEHNR and FQNEAQ (reference sequence). This CDR3 has 15 amino acids. The CDR3 spells CASSWEGTLGNTIYF. CDR3 DNA sequence: TGTGCCAGCAGCTGGGAGGGGACTCTGGGAAACACCATATATTTT.

The chain joins TRBV15 to TRBJ2-3, with no clear D. Trimming took 0 bases from V and 2 from J, leaving 3 bases between them. The CDR3 has 13 residues. Germline assignment: CDR1 LNHNV and CDR2 YYDKDF (reference sequence). The CDR3 here is CATSRDVTDTQYF. The CDR3 bases are TGTGCCACCAGCAGAGACGTCACAGATACGCAGTATTTT. Complete variable domain (other parts from reference TRBV15 and TRBJ2-3): DAMVIQNPRYQVTQFGKPVTLSCSQTLNHNVMYWYQQKSSQAPKLLFHYYDKDFNNEADTPDNFQSRRPNTSFCFLDIRSPGLGDTAMYLCATSRDVTDTQYFGPGTRLTVL.

The count of this clone is one. This sequence joins TRBV5-6 and TRBJ1-1, with TRBD1 matching 7 bases. V lost 3 bases and J lost 6; bases outside the gene matches: 5. Germline V lookup: CDR1 SGHDT, CDR2 YYEEEE. The CDR3 consists of 13 residues. This CDR3 reads CASSSDRVAEAFF. Here the CDR3 DNA reads TGTGCCAGCAGCTCTGACAGGGTGGCTGAAGCTTTCTTT.

The chain has TRBV20-1 and TRBJ1-1; D is unresolved. The CDR3 totals 12 residues. CDR1 is DFQATT, CDR2 SNEGSKA, per germline (reference sequence). Trimming left V 3 bases short and J 2 bases short, with 7 bases between. CDR3 in DNA: TGCAGTGCTAGTGTTCTCAACACTGAAGCTTTCTTT. It translates to CSASVLNTEAFF.

The chain uses TRBV30 and TRBJ1-5, with D possibly being TRBD1 (6 bases). The length of the CDR3 is 14 residues. Germline CDR1 GTSNPN, CDR2 SVGIG (reference sequence). V shed 2 bases and J shed 5 bases, with 13 bases lying between them. The CDR3: CAWSKDRIYQPQHF. The DNA of the CDR3 is TGTGCCTGGAGTAAAGACAGGATTTATCAGCCCCAGCATTTT.

The table lists this clone with a count of one. The chain employs TRBV12-3 or TRBV12-4 and TRBJ1-2; D gene unclear. The V end lost 6 bases, the J end lost 1 base, and 9 bases lay between the germline ends. The CDR3 runs 13 residues. The CDR3: CASSHGGNYGYTF. As DNA, the CDR3 is TGTGCCAGCAGCCACGGAGGTAACTATGGCTACACCTTC.

V is TRBV4-3 and J is TRBJ1-1; D remains ambiguous. The V gene lost 2 bases and the J gene lost 0 bases, with 13 bases spanning the gap. The V gene's germline CDR1 is LGHNA and CDR2 YSLEER. This CDR3 has 16 amino acids. For the CDR3, the DNA is TGCGCCAGCAGCCAAAGTAGTGCAAGCATGAACACTGAAGCTTTCTTT. This sequence encodes CASSQSSASMNTEAFF.

V and J are TRBV10-1 and TRBJ2-1, with a weak D call TRBD2 (6 bases). The V end was cut by 0 bases, the J end by 7 bases, with 16 bases between. CDR3 length: 16 residues. Germline CDR1 WNHNN, CDR2 SYGVQD (reference sequence). CDR3 sequence: CASSESGLPYGNEQFF. The CDR3 coding sequence is TGCGCCAGCAGTGAGTCGGGACTCCCTTATGGGAATGAGCAGTTCTTC.

In this sample, this clone turned up a few times. The rearrangement links TRBV24-1 to TRBJ2-2, with 9 nucleotides matching TRBD2. The CDR3 spans 15 residues. With V trimmed by 5 bases and J by 3 bases, 3 bases remained unmatched. The germline gives CDR1 KGHDR, CDR2 SFDVKD. The CDR3 protein is CATSGGREYTGELFF. CDR3 coding DNA: TGTGCCACCAGTGGCGGGAGGGAGTACACCGGGGAGCTGTTTTTT.

This clone was observed once. The V gene is TRBV4-2, the J gene TRBJ1-2, with 9 nucleotides matching TRBD1. With 6 bases clipped from V and 7 bases from J, the junction kept 9 bases outside the gene matches. This CDR3 is 14 amino acids long. Germline V gene sequence: CDR1 LGHNA, CDR2 YNFKEQ. DNA for the CDR3: TGTGCCAGCAGTCCCGACAGGGGGGATTTTGGCTACACCTTC. As protein: CASSPDRGDFGYTF.

The V and J genes are TRBV7-8 and TRBJ1-5, with 9 bases aligning to TRBD1. This CDR3 has 15 amino acids. The junction had 4 bases not matched to a gene; V was cut back by 5 bases and J by 2 bases. Germline V CDR1 and CDR2: SGHVS, FQNEAQ. The CDR3 DNA follows: TGTGCCAGCAGCCTTACAGGGGGCCGCAATCAGCCCCAGCATTTT. It yields the protein CASSLTGGRNQPQHF.

CDR3 nucleotide sequence: TGTGCCAGCAGCGTAGGGGCGACTAGCGGACGTAGGGAGACCCAGTACTTC. Translating it yields CASSVGATSGRRETQYF. The chain couples TRBV9 to TRBJ2-5, with 9 bases identical to TRBD2. V lost 0 bases, J lost 5 bases, and 11 bases stayed unmatched. The CDR3 runs to 17 residues. Germline assignment: CDR1 SGDLS and CDR2 YYNGEE. Combining the CDR3 with reference TRBV9 and TRBJ2-5 gives the whole variable domain DSGVTQTPKHLITATGQRVTLRCSPRSGDLSVYWYQQSLDQGLQFLIQYYNGEERAKGNILERFSAQQFPDLHSELNLSSLELGDSALYFCASSVGATSGRRETQYFGPGTRLLVL.

The rearrangement uses TRBV6-1 and TRBJ1-5; D not resolved. CDR3 length equals 18 residues. CDR1 is MNHNS and CDR2 is SASEGT in the germline V gene. The V and J ends lost 3 bases and 0 bases respectively, with 18 bases between them. The CDR3, as DNA: TGTGCCAGCAGTGAGGGTTTGAACAGATTTACTAGCAATCAGCCCCAGCATTTT. Encoded protein: CASSEGLNRFTSNQPQHF.

J is TRBJ2-7 and V is TRBV19; the match to TRBD1 covers 9 bases. The V gene end was trimmed by 7 bases and the J gene end by 1 base; junction bases not matched to a gene: 2. The germline V gene has CDR1 LNHDA and CDR2 SQIVND (reference sequence). This CDR3 comprises 13 residues. This CDR3 is CASTGTGSYEQYF. The CDR3 DNA follows: TGTGCCAGTACCGGGACAGGGTCCTACGAGCAGTACTTC.

The rearrangement joins TRBV5-1 to TRBJ1-5; tentative D call: TRBD1 (6 bases). The germline CDR1 and CDR2 sequences are SGHRS and YFSETQ. The CDR3 extends over 13 amino acids. V was pared by 7 bases and J by 3 bases, with 11 bases between. The CDR3 nucleotides read TGCGCCAGCGCAAGGGACAACAATCAGCCCCAGCATTTT. Its protein product is CASARDNNQPQHF. The full variable domain, its missing parts supplied by reference TRBV5-1 and TRBJ1-5, is KAGVTQTPRYLIKTRGQQVTLSCSPISGHRSVSWYQQTPGQGLQFLFEYFSETQRNKGNFPGRFSGRQFSNSRSEMNVSTLELGDSALYLCASARDNNQPQHFGDGTRLSIL.